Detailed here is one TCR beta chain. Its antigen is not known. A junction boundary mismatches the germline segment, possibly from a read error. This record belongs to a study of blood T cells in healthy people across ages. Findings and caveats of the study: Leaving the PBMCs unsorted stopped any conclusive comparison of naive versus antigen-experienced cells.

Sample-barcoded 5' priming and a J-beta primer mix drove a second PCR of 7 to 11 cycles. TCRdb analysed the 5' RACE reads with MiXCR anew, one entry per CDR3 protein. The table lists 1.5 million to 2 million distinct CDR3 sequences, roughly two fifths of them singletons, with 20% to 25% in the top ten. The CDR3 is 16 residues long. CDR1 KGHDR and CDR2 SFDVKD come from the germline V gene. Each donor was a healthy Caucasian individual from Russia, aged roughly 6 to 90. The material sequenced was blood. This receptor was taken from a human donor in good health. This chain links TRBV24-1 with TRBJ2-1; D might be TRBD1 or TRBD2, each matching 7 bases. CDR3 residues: CATRKSQGGGNNERFF. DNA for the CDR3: TGTGCCACCAGGAAGAGCCAGGGGGGAGGGAACAATGAGCGGTTCTTC.